One and the same sample provided the 11 T cell receptor beta chains below, sequenced in a study of blood T cell repertoires in COVID-19. Assay used: immunoSEQ multiplex PCR; TCRdb lists only in-frame clones, some missing. The repertoire consists of around 160,000 clones, with approximately 79% occurring once and the leading ten covering around 19%. The sequenced sample was peripheral blood. These receptor sequences come from a woman older than 75 with acute or convalescent COVID-19.

The CDR3 here is CAISESGRSQPQHF. CDR3 bases: TGTGCCATCAGTGAGTCTGGCCGTTCTCAGCCCCAGCATTTT. This sequence joins TRBV10-3 and TRBJ1-5; no firm D call. Trimming took 0 bases from V and 6 from J, leaving 9 bases between them. The CDR3 contains 14 residues. Germline CDR1 reads ENHRY; CDR2 reads SYGVKD.

The J gene is TRBJ1-5, the V gene TRBV2; D is perhaps TRBD1 (5 bases). Trimming stripped 5 bases from V and 3 bases from J, with 11 bases between. The V gene's germline CDR1 is SNHLY and CDR2 FYNNEI. CDR3 size: 14 residues. CDR3 in DNA: TGTGCCAGCAGTCTAGACAGATACAATCAGCCCCAGCATTTT. This sequence encodes CASSLDRYNQPQHF.

The chain employs TRBV27 and TRBJ2-1; 8 bases are shared with TRBD1. V was pared by 4 bases and J by 6 bases, with 8 bases of the junction left unmatched. This CDR3 contains 15 residues. CDR1 is MNHEY and CDR2 is SMNVEV in the germline V gene (reference sequence). Here the CDR3 reads CASSSRTGWGNEQFF. CDR3 nucleotide sequence: TGTGCCAGCAGTTCCCGGACAGGGTGGGGCAATGAGCAGTTCTTC.

V usage is TRBV6-1 and J usage is TRBJ2-1, with 12 bases aligning to TRBD2. Germline V gene sequence: CDR1 MNHNS, CDR2 SASEGT. V lost 3 bases and J lost 0; bases outside the gene matches: 3. The CDR3 loop spans 17 amino acids. In DNA, the CDR3 is TGTGCCAGCAGTGACCCTAGCGGGGGGGCCTCCTACAATGAGCAGTTCTTC. It codes for CASSDPSGGASYNEQFF.

The CDR3 here is CASSLPAVNTEAFF. The CDR3 nucleotides read TGTGCCAGCAGCTTACCGGCGGTGAACACTGAAGCTTTCTTT. The chain uses TRBV7-8 and TRBJ1-1; no clear D. V was clipped by 2 bases and J by 0 bases, with 7 bases between them. There are 14 residues in the CDR3. Germline V gene sequence: CDR1 SGHVS, CDR2 FQNEAQ.

V usage is TRBV28 and J usage is TRBJ2-1, with 7 nucleotides matching TRBD1. Trimming at V came to 4 bases and at J to 7 bases, leaving 16 bases not matched to a gene. The germline V gene encodes CDR1 MDHEN and CDR2 SYDVKM. This CDR3 comprises 17 residues. The CDR3: CASSSQRQGLSKNEQFF. CDR3 sequence (DNA): TGTGCCAGCAGTTCCCAACGACAGGGATTAAGTAAAAATGAGCAGTTCTTC.

This sequence joins TRBV7-6 and TRBJ2-2, with D perhaps matching TRBD2 (5 bases). The CDR3 length is 15 residues. Trimming shortened V by 0 bases and J by 2 bases, and 7 bases separated the two germline ends. Germline lookup yields CDR1 SGHVS and CDR2 FNYEAQ. The CDR3 DNA is TGTGCCAGCAGCTTAGCGGGAGTAAACACCGGGGAGCTGTTTTTT. Its translation: CASSLAGVNTGELFF.

CDR3 coding DNA: TGTGCCAGTAGCCCCACGGGGGGAGAGGAGCTGTTTTTT. Translating it yields CASSPTGGEELFF. The chain uses TRBV19 and TRBJ2-2; 7 nucleotides match TRBD2. This CDR3 has 13 residues. The germline V gene encodes CDR1 LNHDA and CDR2 SQIVND (reference sequence). The V gene end was trimmed by 6 bases and the J gene end by 10 bases; junction bases not matched to a gene: 8.

This rearrangement joins TRBV6-5 to TRBJ1-1; TRBD1 is a possible D gene (5 bases). This CDR3 spans 14 amino acids. The germline V and J ends were trimmed by 6 bases and 1 base, with 12 bases remaining between them. From germline, CDR1 is MNHEY and CDR2 SVGAGI. CDR3 loop: CASSLYDRNTEAFF. The CDR3 region has the DNA TGTGCCAGCAGCCTCTACGACAGGAACACTGAAGCTTTCTTT.

The gene calls are TRBV10-1 and TRBJ2-3, with 10 positions matching TRBD2. Per the germline V gene, CDR1 is WNHNN and CDR2 is SYGVQD (reference sequence). CDR3 length: 15 residues. The trim removed 6 bases at V and 2 bases at J, leaving 5 bases unmatched. DNA of the CDR3: TGCGCCAGCAGCGTACTAGCGGGGATCACAGATACGCAGTATTTT. It codes for CASSVLAGITDTQYF.

The rearrangement uses TRBV7-9 and TRBJ1-5, with 7 nucleotides matching TRBD1. V was pared by 0 bases and J by 4 bases, with 6 bases of the junction left unmatched. The CDR3 is made up of 16 amino acids. Germline CDR1 is SEHNR and CDR2 is FQNEAQ (reference sequence). The CDR3 loop is CASSLAQGQYNQPQHF. For the CDR3, the DNA is TGTGCCAGCAGCTTAGCGCAGGGACAGTATAATCAGCCCCAGCATTTT. The whole variable domain, remainder taken from reference TRBV7-9 and TRBJ1-5, is DTGVSQNPRHKITKRGQNVTFRCDPISEHNRLYWYRQTLGQGPEFLTYFQNEAQLEKSRLLSDRFSAERPKGSFSTLEIQRTEQGDSAMYLCASSLAQGQYNQPQHFGDGTRLSIL.